Sequencing of this TCR beta chain was carried out in a study of identical twins. MiXCR, applied by TCRdb to the 5' RACE reads, yields one record per CDR3 protein. In the table there are approximately 590,000 distinct CDR3 sequences, approximately 10% of which are singletons. Whole-study findings and limits: Out-of-frame alpha sequences common to twins were enriched for low generation probability. Partial confounding of zero-insertion analyses by invariant MAIT and iNKT cells was possible. The same donors were not followed; conclusions instead depended on cross-sectional statistical analysis.

The V and J ends lost 5 bases and 4 bases respectively, with 14 bases between them. Germline assignment: CDR1 MGHRA and CDR2 YSYEKL. This CDR3 is 14 amino acids long. Worth noting for this clonotype: Antigen specificity is unknown.

Healthy Caucasians, and only they, were the donors. The data also belong to a second study, concerning yellow fever vaccine responses in identical twins.

The clonotype comes from a young woman in good health. The chain links TRBV4-1 to TRBJ2-5; perhaps TRBD1 as D (6 bases). The specimen was PBMCs. CDR3 DNA sequence: TGCGCCAGCAGCGGGAACAGGGCCGGAGAGACCCAGTACTTC. This translates into CASSGNRAGETQYF.